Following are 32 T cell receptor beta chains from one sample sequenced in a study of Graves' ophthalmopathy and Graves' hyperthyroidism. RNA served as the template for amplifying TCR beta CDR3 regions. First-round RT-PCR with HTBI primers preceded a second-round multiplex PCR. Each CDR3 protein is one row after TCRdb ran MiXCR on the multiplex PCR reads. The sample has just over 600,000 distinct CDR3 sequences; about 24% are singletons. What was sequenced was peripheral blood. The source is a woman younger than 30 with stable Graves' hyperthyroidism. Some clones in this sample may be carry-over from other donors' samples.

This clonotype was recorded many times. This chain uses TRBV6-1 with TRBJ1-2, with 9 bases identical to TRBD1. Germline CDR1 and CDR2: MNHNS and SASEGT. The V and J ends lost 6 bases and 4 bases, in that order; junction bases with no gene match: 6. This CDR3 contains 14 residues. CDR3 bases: TGTGCCAGCAGACCGCCGGGACAGGGCTATGGCTACACCTTC. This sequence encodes CASRPPGQGYGYTF.

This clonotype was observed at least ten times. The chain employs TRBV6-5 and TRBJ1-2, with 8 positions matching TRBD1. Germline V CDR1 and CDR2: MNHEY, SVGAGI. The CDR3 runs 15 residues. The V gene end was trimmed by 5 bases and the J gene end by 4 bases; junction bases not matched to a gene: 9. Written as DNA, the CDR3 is TGTGCCAGCAGTCTACCGGGACAGGAATTCTATGGCTACACCTTC. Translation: CASSLPGQEFYGYTF.

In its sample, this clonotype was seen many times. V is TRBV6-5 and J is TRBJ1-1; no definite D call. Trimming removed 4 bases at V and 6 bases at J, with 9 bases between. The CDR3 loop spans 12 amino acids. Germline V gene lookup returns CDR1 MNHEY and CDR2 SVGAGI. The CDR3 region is CASSSTGAEAFF. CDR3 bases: TGTGCCAGCAGTTCAACCGGGGCTGAAGCTTTCTTT.

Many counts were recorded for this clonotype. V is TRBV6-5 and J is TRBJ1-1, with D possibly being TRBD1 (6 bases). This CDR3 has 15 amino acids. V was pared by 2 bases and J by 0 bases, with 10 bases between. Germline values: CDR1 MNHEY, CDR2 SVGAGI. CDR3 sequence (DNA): TGTGCCAGCAGTTACGGGGGCGGGGTGAACACTGAAGCTTTCTTT. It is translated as CASSYGGGVNTEAFF.

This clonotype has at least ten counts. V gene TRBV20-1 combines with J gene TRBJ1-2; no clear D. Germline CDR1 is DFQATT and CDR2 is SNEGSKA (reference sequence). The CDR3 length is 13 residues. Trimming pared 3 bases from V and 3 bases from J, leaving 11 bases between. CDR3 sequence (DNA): TGCAGTGCTAGGGACTTACTGGACTATGGCTACACCTTC. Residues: CSARDLLDYGYTF.

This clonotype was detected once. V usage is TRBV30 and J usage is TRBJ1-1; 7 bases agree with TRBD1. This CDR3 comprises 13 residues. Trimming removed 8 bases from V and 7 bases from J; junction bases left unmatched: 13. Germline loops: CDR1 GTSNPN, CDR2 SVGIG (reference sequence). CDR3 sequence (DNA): TGTGCCGCTGGGCGGCCCGCAGGGGGTGAAGCTTTCTTT. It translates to CAAGRPAGGEAFF.

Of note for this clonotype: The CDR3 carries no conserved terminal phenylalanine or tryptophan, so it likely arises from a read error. In nucleotides, the CDR3 is TGTGCCAGCAGCTGCGGACAGGGGGTCTTCGAGCAGTACTAC. It codes for CASSCGQGVFEQYY. This chain links TRBV27 with TRBJ2-7, with TRBD1 matching over 10 bases. Trimming took 6 bases from V and 6 from J; bases not matched to a gene: 8. CDR1 is MNHEY and CDR2 is SMNVEV in the germline V gene (reference sequence). The CDR3 covers 14 residues.

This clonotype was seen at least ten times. The DNA for the CDR3 is TGTGCCAGCGTTAAGGGGGCGGCTCAGCCCCAGCATTTT. Amino acids: CASVKGAAQPQHF. The V gene is TRBV2, the J gene TRBJ1-5, with 7 bases lining up with TRBD1. V gave up 8 bases and J gave up 6 bases; unmatched junction bases: 7. This CDR3 is built from 13 residues. Germline assignment: CDR1 SNHLY and CDR2 FYNNEI.

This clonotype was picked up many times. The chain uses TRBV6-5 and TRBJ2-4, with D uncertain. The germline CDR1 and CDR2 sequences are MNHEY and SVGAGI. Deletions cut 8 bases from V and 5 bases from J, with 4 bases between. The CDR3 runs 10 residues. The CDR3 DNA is TGTGCCAGCGACGAAAACATTCAGTACTTC. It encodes CASDENIQYF.

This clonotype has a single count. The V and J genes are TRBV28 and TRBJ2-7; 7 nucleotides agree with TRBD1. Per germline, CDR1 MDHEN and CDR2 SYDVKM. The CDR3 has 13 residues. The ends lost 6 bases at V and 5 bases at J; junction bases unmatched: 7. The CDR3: CASRRGRPHEQYF. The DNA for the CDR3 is TGTGCCAGCAGGAGGGGGCGCCCCCACGAGCAGTACTTC.

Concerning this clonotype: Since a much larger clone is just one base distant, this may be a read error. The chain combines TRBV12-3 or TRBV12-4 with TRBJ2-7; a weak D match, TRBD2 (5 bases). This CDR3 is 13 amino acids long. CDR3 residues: CASMAGTSYEKYF. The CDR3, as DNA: TGTGCCAGCATGGCGGGCACCTCCTACGAGAAGTACTTC.

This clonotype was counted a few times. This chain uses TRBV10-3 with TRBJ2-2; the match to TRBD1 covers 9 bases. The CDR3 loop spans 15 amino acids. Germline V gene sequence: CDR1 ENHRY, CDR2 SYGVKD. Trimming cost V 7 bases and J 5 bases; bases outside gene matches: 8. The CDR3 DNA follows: TGTGCCATCAATCCGGGACAGGGCGGGACCGGGGAGCTGTTTTTT. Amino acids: CAINPGQGGTGELFF.

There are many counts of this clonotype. The CDR3 here is CASSFSSDTVLYGYTF. The CDR3 DNA sequence: TGTGCCAGCAGTTTTTCCAGCGACACCGTGCTCTATGGCTACACCTTC. The chain links TRBV12-3 or TRBV12-4 to TRBJ1-2; D uncertain. V lost 3 bases and J 4 bases, leaving 18 bases between the germline ends. The CDR3 is 16 amino acids.

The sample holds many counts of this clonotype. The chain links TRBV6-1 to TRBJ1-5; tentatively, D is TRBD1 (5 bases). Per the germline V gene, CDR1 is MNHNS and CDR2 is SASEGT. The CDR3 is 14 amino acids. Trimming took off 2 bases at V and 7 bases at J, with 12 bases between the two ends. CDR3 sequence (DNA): TGTGCCAGCAGTGAATCCAGCGGGGGACAGCCCCAGCATTTT. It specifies CASSESSGGQPQHF.

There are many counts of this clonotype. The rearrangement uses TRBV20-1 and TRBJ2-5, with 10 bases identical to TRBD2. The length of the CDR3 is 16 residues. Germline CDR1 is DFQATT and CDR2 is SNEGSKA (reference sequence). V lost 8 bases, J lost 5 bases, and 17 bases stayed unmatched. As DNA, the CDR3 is TGCAGTACAAGCGGGAGCGGGGGGGCCTTGTGGGAGACCCAGTACTTC. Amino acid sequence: CSTSGSGGALWETQYF.

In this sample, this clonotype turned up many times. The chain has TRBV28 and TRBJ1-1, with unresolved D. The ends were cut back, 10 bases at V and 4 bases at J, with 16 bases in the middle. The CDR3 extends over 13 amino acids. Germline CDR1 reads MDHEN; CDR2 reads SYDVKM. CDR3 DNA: TGTGCCACCAAACGGACGGCGGGCACTGAAGCTTTCTTT. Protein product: CATKRTAGTEAFF.

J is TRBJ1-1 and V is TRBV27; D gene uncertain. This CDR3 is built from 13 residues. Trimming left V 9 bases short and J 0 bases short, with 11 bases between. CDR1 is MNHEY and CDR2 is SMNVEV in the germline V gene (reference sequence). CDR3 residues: CASWAWLNTEAFF. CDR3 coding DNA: TGTGCCAGTTGGGCCTGGTTGAACACTGAAGCTTTCTTT.

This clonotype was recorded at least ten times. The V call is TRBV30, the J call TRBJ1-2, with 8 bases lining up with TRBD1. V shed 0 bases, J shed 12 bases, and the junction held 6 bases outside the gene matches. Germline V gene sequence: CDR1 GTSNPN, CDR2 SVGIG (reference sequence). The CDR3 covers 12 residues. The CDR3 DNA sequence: TGTGCCTGGAGTGTTCACAGGGGGAGCAACACCTTC. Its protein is CAWSVHRGSNTF.

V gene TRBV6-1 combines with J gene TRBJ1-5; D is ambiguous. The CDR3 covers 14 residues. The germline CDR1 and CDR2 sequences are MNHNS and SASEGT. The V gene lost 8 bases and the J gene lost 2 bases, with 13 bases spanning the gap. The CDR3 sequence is CASGPRAGNQPQHF. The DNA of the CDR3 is TGTGCCAGCGGACCTCGAGCGGGCAATCAGCCCCAGCATTTT.

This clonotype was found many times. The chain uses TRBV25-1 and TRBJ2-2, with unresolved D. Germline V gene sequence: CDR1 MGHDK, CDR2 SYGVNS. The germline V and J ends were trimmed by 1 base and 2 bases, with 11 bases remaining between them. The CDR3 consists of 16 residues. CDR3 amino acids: CASSELQESNTGELFF. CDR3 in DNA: TGTGCCAGCAGTGAATTGCAGGAATCAAACACCGGGGAGCTGTTTTTT.

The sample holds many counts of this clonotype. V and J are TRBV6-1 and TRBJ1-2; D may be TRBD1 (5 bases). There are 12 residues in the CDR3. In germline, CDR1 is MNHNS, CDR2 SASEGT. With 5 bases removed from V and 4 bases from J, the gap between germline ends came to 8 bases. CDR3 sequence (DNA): TGTGCCAGCAGTCAGGGTCGCTATGGCTACACCTTC. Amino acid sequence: CASSQGRYGYTF.

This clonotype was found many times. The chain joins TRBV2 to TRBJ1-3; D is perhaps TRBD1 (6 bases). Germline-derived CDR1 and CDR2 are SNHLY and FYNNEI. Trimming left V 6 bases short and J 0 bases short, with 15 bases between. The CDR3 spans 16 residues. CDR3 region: CASSDNRALSGNTIYF. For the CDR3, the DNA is TGTGCCAGCAGCGATAACAGGGCTCTCTCTGGAAACACCATATATTTT.

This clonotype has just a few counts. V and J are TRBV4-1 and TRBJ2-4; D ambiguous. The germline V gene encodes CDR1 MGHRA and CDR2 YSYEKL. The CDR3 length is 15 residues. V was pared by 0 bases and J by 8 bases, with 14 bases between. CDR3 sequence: CASSQDTAAGDIQYF. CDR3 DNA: TGCGCCAGCAGCCAAGATACGGCAGCTGGGGACATTCAGTACTTC.

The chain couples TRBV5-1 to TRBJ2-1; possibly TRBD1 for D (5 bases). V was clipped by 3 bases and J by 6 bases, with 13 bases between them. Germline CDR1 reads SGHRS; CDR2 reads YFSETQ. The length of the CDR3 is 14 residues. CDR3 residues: CASSSRVGANEQFF. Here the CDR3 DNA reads TGCGCCAGCAGCTCCCGAGTAGGGGCCAATGAGCAGTTCTTC.

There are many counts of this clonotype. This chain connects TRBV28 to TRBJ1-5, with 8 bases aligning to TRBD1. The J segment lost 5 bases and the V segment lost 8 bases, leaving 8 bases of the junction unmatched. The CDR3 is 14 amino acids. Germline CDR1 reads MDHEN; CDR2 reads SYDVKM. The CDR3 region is CASRPDRGHQPQHF. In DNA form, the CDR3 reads TGTGCCAGCCGCCCCGACAGGGGCCATCAGCCCCAGCATTTT.

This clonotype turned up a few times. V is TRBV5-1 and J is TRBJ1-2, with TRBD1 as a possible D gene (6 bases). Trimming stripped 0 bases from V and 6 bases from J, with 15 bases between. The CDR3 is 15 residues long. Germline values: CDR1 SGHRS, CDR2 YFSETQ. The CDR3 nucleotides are TGCGCCAGCAGCTTGGTGGGGGGCGTCAGCGATGGCTACACCTTC. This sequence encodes CASSLVGGVSDGYTF.

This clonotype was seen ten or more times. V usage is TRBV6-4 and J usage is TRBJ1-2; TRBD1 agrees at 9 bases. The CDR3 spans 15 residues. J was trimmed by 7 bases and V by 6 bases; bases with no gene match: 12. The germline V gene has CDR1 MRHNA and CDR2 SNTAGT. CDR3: CASSETDRGLGGYTF. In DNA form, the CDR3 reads TGTGCCAGCAGCGAGACGGACAGGGGCTTAGGTGGCTACACCTTC.

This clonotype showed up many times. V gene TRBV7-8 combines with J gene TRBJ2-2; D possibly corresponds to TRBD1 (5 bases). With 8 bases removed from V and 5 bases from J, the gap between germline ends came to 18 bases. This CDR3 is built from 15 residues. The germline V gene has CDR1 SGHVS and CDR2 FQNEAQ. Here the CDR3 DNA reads TGTGCCAGCCCCCCTCAGGGCCGCACGACCGGGGAGCTGTTTTTT. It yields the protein CASPPQGRTTGELFF. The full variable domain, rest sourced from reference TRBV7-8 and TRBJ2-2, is GAGVSQSPRYKVAKRGQDVALRCDPISGHVSLFWYQQALGQGPEFLTYFQNEAQLDKSGLPSDRFFAERPEGSVSTLKIQRTQQEDSAVYLCASPPQGRTTGELFFGEGSRLTVL.

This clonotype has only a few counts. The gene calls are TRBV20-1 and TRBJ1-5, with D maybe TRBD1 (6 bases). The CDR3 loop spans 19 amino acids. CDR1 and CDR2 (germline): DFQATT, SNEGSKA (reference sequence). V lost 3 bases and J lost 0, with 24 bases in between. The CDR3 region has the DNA TGCAGTGCTAGCGGGGTTAGTGGGACACCTGGATATAGCAATCAGCCCCAGCATTTT. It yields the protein CSASGVSGTPGYSNQPQHF.

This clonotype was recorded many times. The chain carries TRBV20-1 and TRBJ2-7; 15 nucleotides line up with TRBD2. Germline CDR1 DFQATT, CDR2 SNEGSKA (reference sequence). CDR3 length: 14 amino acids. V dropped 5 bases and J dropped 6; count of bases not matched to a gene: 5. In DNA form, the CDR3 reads TGCAGTGCTTATCCGGGACTAGCGGGAGGCGAGCAGTACTTC. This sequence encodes CSAYPGLAGGEQYF.

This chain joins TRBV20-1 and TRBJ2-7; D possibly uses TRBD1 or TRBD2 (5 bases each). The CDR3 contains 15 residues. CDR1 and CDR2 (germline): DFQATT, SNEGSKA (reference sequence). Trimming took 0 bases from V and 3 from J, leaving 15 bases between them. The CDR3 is CSARDHLGTFYEQYF. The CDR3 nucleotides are TGCAGTGCTAGAGATCACCTTGGGACGTTCTACGAGCAGTACTTC.

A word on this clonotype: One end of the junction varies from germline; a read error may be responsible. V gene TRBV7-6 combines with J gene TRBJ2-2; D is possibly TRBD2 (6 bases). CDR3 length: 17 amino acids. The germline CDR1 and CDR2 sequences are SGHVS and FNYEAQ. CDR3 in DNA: TGTGCCAGCAGCTTATGGCGCGGGACCGAGAACATCGGGGAGCTGTTTTTT. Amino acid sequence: CASSLWRGTENIGELFF.